This TCR beta chain came from a study of T-cell reconstitution after alpha-beta-depleted transplantation in children. Looked up from germline, CDR1 is SGHTA and CDR2 is FQGNSA. The CDR3 is made up of 14 amino acids. V lost 3 bases and J lost 5; bases outside the gene matches: 7. Preparation of the TCRbeta library was carried out with unique molecular identifiers. TCRdb used MiXCR to reprocess the PCR reads, holding one entry per CDR3 protein. The sample lists fewer than 350,000 distinct CDR3 sequences; 10% were seen once. This clonotype has ten or more counts. The receptor's source is a boy in the first two years of life with acute myeloid leukemia, due to receive a stem cell transplant. Source: PBMCs, taken before TCRalphabeta/CD19-depleted stem cell transplant. The V and J genes are TRBV7-2 and TRBJ2-7; TRBD2 agrees at 7 bases. CDR3 sequence (DNA): TGTGCCAGCAGCTTCGGGGGGAGTAACAACGAGCAGTACTTC. It codes for CASSFGGSNNEQYF.